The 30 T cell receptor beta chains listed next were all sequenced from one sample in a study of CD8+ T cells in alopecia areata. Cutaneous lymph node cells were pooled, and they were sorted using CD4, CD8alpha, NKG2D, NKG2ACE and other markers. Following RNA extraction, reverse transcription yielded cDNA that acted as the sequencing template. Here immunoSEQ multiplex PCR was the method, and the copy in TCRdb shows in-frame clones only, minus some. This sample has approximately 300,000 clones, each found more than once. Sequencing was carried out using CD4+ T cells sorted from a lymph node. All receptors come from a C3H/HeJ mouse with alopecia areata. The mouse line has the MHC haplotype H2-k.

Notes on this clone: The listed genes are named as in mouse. Partial CDR3 DNA: TGTGCCAGCAGTGACTACTGGGGGGGAATTGCAGAA. It translates to CASSDYWGGIAE. Given in full, the CDR3 is CASSDYWGGIAETLYF. This chain connects TRBV13-3 to TRBJ2-3; TRBD2 matches at 10 bases. The sequence runs out 4 residues before the end of the CDR3; the remainder is reconstructed from the germline J gene. Trimming took 2 bases from V and 2 from J; bases not matched to a gene: 5. The germline V gene has CDR1 NNHDY and CDR2 SYVADS. The length of the CDR3 is 16 residues.

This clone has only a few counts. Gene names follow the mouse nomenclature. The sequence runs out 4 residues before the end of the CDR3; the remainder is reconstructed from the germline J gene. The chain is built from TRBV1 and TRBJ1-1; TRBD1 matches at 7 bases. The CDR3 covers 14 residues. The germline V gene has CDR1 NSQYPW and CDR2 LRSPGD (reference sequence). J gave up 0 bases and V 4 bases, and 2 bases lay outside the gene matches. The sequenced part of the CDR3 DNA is TGCACCTGCAGTGGAGGGGGCGCAAACACA. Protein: CTCSGGGANT. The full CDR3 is CTCSGGGANTEVFF.

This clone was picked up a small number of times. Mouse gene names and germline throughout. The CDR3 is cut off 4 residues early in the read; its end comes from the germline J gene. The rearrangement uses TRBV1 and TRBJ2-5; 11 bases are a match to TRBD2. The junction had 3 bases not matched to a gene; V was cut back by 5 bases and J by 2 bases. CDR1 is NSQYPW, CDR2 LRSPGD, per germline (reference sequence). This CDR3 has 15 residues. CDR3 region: CTCSLGLGVQDTQYF. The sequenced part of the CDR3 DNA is TGCACCTGCAGTCTGGGACTGGGGGTCCAAGAC. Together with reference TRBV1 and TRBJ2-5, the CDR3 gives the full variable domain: VTLLEQNPRWRLVPRGQAVNLRCILKNSQYPWMSWYQQDLQKQLQWLFTLRSPGDKEVKSLPGADYLATRVTDTELRLQVANMSQGRTLYCTCSLGLGVQDTQYFGPGTRLLVL.

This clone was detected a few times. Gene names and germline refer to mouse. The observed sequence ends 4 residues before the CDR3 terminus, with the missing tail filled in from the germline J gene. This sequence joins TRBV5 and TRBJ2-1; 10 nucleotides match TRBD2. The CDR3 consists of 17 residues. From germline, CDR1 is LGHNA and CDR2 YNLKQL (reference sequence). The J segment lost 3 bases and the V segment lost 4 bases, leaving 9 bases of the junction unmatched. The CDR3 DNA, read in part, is TGTGCCAGCAGCCCCAGACTGGGGGGCGCTGTCTATGCT. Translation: CASSPRLGGAVYA. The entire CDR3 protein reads CASSPRLGGAVYAEQFF.

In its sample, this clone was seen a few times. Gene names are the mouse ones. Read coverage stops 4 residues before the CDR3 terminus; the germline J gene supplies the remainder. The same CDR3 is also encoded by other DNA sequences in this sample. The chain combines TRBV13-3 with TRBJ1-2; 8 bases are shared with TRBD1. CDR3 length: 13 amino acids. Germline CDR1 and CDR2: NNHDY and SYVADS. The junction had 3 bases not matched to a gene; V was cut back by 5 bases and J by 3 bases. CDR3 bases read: TGTGCCAGCAGCGGACAGGGTGACTCC. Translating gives CASSGQGDS. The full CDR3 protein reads CASSGQGDSDYTF.

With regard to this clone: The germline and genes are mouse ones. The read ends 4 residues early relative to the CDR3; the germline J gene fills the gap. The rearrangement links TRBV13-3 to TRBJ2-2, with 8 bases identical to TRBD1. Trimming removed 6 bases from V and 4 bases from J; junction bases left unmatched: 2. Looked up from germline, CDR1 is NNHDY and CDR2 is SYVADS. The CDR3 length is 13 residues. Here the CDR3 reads CASIQGGTGQLYF. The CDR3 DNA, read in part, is TGTGCCAGCATACAGGGGGGCACCGGG.

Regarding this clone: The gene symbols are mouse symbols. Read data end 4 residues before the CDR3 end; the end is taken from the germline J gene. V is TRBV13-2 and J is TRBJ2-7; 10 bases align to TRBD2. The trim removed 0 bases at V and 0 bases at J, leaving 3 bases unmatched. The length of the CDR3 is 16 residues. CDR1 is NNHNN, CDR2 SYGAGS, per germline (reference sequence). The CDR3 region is CASGDAGLGSSYEQYF. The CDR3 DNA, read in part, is TGTGCCAGCGGTGATGCGGGACTGGGGAGCTCCTAT.

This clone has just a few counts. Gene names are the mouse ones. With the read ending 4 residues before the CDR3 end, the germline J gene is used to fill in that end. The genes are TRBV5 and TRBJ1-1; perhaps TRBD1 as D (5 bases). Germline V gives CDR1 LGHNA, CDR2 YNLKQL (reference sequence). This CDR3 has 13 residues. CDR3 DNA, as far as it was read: TGTGCCAGCAGCCAAGAGCCAGGGACA. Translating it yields CASSQEPGT. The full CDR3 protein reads CASSQEPGTEVFF.

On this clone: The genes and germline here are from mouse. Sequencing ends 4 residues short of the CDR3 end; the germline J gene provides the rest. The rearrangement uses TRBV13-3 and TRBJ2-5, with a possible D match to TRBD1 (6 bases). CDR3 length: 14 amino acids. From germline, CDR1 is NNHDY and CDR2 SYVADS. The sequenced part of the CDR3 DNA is TGTGCCAGCAGTCCCGGGACATACCGGGAC. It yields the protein CASSPGTYRD. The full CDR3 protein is CASSPGTYRDTQYF.

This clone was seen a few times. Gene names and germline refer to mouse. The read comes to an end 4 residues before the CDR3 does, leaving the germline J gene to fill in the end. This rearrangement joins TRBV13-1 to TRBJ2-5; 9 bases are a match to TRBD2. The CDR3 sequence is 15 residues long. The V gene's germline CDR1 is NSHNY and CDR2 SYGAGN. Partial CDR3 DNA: TGTGCCAGCAGTGATGTGGGGACTGGGAAAGAC. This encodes CASSDVGTGKD. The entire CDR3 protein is CASSDVGTGKDTQYF.

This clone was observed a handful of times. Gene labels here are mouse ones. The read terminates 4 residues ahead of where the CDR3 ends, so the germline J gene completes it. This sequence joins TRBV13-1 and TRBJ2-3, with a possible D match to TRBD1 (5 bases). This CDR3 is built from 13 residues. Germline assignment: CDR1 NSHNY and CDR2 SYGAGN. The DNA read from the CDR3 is TGTGCCAGCAGTGAGGTCAGGGAAGAA. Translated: CASSEVREE. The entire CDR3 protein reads CASSEVREETLYF.

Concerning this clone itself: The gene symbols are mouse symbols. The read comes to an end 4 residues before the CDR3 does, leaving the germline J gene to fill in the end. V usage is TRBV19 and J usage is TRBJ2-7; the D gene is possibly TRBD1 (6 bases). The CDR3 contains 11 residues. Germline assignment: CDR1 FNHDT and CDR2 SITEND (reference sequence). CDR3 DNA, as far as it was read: TGTGCCAGCAACAGGGTGGAT. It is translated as CASNRVD. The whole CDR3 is CASNRVDEQYF.

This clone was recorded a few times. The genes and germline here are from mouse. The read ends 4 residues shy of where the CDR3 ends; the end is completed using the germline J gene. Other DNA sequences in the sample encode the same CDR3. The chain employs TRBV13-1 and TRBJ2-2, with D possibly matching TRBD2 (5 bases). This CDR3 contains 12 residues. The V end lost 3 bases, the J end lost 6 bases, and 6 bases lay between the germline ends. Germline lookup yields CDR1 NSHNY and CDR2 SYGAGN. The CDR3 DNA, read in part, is TGTGCCAGCAGTGGACTGCCCGGG. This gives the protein CASSGLPG. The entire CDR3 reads CASSGLPGQLYF.

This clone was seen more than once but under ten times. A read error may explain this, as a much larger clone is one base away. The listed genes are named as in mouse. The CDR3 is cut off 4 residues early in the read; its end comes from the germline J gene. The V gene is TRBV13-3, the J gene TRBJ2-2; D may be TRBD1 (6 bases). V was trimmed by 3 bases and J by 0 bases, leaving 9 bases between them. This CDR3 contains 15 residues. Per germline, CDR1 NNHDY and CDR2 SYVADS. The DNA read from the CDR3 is TGTGCCAGCAGTGCCGGGACACCAAACACCGGG. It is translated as CASSAGTPNTG. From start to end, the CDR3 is CASSAGTPNTGQLYF.

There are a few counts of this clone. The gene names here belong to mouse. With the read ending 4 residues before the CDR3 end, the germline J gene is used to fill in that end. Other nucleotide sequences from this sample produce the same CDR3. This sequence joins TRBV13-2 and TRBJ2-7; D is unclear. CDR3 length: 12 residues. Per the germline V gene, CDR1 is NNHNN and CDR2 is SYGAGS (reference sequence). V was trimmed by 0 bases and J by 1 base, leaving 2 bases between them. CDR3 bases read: TGTGCCAGCGGTGATGGTTCCTAT. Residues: CASGDGSY. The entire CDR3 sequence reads CASGDGSYEQYF.

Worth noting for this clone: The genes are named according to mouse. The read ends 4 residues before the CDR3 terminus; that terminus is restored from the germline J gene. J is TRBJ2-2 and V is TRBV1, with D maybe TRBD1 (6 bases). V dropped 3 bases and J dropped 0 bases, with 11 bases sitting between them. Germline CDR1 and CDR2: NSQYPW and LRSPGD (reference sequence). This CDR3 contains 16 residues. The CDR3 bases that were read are TGCACCTGCAGTGCGGGGACAAAAGCAAACACCGGG. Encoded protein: CTCSAGTKANTG. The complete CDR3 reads CTCSAGTKANTGQLYF.

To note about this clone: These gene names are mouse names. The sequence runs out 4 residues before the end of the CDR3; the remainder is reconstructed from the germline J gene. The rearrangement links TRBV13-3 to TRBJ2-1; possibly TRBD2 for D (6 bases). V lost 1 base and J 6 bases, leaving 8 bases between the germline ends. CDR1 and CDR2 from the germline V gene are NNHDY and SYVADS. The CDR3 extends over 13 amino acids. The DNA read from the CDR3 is TGTGCCAGCAGTGATACTGGGCGTGCT. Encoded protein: CASSDTGRA. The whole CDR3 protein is CASSDTGRAEQFF.

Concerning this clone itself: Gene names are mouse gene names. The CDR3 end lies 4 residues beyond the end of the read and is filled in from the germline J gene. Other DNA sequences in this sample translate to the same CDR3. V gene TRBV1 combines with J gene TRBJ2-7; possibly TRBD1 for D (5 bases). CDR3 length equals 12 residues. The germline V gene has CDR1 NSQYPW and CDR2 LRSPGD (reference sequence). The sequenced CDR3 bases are TGCACCTGCAGTGCGAGGGGTTAT. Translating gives CTCSARGY. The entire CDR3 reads CTCSARGYEQYF.

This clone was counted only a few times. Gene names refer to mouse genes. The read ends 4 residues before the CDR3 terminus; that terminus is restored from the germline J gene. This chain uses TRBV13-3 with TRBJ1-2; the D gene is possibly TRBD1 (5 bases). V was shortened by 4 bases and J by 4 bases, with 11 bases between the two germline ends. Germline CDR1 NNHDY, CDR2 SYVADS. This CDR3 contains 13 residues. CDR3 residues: CASSRREGSDYTF. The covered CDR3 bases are TGTGCCAGCAGTCGCAGGGAGGGCTCC.

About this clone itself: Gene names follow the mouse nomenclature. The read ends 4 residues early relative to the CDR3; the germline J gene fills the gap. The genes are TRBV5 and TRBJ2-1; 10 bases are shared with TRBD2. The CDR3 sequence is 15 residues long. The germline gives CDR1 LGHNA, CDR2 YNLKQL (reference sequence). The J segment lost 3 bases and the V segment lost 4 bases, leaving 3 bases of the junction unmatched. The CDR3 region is CASSLGLGVYAEQFF. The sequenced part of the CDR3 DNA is TGTGCCAGCAGCCTCGGACTGGGGGTCTATGCT.

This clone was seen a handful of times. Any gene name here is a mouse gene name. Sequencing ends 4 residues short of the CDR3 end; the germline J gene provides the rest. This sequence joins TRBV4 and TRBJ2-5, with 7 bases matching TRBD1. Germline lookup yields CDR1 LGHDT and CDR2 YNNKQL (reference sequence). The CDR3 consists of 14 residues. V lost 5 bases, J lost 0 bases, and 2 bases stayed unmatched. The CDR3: CASSNRGNQDTQYF. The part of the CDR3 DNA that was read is TGTGCCAGCAGCAACAGGGGTAACCAAGAC. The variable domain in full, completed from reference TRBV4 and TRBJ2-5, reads ETAVFQTPNYHVTQVGNEVSFNCKQTLGHDTMYWYKQDSKKLLKIMFSYNNKQLIVNETVPRRFSPQSSDKAHLNLRIKSVEPEDSAVYLCASSNRGNQDTQYFGPGTRLLVL.

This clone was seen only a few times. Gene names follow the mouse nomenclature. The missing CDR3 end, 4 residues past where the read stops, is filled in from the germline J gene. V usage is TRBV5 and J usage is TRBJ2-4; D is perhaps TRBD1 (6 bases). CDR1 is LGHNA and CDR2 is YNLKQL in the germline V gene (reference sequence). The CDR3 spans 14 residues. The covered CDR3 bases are TGTGCCAGCAGCCAGGCAGGGGTTGGGAAC. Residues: CASSQAGVGN. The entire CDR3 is CASSQAGVGNTLYF.

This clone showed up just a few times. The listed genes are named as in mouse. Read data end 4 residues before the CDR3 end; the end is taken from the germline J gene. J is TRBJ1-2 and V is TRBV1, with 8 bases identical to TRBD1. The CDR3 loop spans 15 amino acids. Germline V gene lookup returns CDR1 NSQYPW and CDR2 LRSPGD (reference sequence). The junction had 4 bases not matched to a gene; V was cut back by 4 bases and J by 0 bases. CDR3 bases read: TGCACCTGCAGTGGTCCGGGACAGGCAAACTCC. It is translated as CTCSGPGQANS. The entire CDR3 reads CTCSGPGQANSDYTF.

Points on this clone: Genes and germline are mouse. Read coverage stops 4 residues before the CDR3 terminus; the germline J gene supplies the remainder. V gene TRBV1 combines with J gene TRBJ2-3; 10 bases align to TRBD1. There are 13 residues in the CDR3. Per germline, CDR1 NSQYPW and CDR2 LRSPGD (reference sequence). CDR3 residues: CTCRQGAGETLYF. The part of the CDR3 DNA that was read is TGCACCTGCCGACAGGGGGCAGGAGAA.

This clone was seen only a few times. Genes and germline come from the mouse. CDR3 sequence reads: CASSDATGLAETLYF. The covered CDR3 bases are TGTGCCAGCAGTGATGCGACAGGGTTGGCAGAA. The rearrangement uses TRBV13-3 and TRBJ2-3; 7 positions agree with TRBD1. The read halts 4 residues ahead of the CDR3 end, with the missing end drawn from the germline J gene. The CDR3 spans 15 residues. Germline loops: CDR1 NNHDY, CDR2 SYVADS. Germline trimming cut 0 bases from V and 3 bases from J; bases unmatched to any gene: 4.

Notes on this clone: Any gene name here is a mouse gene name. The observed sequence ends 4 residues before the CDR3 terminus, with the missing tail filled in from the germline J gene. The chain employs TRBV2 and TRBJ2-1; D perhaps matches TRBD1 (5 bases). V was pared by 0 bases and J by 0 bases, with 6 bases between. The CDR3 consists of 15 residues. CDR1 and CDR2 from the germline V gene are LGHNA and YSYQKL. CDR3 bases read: TGTGCCAGCAGCCAAGAAGGGGTTAACTATGCT. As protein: CASSQEGVNYA. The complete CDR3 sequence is CASSQEGVNYAEQFF.

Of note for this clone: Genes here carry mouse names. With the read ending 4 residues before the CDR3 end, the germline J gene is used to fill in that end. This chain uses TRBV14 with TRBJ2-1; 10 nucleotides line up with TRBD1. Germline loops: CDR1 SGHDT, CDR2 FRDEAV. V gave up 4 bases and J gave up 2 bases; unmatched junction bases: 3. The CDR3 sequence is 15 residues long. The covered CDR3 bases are TGTGCCAGCAGTGACAGGGGGCTGGACTATGCT. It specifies CASSDRGLDYA. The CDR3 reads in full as CASSDRGLDYAEQFF.

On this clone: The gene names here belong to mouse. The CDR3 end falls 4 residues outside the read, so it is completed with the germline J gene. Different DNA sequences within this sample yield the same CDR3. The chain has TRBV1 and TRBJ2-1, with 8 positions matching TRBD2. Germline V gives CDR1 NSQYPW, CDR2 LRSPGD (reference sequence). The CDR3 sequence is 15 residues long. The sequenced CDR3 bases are TGCACCTGCAGTGCAGAATCTGGGGGGTACGCT. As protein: CTCSAESGGYA. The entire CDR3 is CTCSAESGGYAEQFF. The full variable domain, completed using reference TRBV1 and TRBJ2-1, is VTLLEQNPRWRLVPRGQAVNLRCILKNSQYPWMSWYQQDLQKQLQWLFTLRSPGDKEVKSLPGADYLATRVTDTELRLQVANMSQGRTLYCTCSAESGGYAEQFFGPGTRLTVL.

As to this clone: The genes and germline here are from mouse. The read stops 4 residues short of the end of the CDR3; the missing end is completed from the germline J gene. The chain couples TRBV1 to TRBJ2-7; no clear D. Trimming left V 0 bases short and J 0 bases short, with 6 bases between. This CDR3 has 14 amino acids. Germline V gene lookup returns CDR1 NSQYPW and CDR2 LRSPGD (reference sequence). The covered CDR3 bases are TGCACCTGCAGTGCAGACATTTACTCCTAT. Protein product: CTCSADIYSY. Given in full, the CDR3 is CTCSADIYSYEQYF.

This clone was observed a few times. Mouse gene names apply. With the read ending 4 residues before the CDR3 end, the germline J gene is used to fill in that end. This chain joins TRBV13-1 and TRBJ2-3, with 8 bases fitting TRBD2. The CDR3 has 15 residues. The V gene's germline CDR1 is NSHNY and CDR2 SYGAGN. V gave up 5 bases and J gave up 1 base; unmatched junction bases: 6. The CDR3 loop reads CASRTGGRGAETLYF. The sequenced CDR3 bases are TGTGCCAGCAGGACGGGGGGGCGCGGTGCAGAA.